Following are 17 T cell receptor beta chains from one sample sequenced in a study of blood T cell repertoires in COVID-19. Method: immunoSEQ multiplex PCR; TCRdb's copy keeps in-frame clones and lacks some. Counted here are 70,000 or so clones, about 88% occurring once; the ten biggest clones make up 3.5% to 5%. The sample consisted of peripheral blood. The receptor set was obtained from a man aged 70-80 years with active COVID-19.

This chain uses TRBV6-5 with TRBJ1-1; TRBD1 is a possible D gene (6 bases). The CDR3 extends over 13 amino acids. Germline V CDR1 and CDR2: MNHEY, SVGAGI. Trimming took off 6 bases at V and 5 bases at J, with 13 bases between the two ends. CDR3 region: CASSRTVGTEAFF. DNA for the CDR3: TGTGCCAGCAGCCGGACAGTAGGGACTGAAGCTTTCTTT.

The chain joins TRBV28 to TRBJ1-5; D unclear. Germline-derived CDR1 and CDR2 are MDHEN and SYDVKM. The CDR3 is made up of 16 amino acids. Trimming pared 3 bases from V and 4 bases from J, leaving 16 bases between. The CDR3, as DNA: TGTGCCAGCAGTTTGCCGGCGTCGGGCGGGAATCAGCCCCAGCATTTT. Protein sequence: CASSLPASGGNQPQHF.

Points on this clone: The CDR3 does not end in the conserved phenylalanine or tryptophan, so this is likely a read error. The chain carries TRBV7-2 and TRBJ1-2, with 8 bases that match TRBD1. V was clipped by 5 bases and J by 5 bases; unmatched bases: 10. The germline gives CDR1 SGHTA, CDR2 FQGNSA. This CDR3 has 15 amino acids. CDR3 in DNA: TGTGCCAGCAGCCCCCTTGGACAGGGTCGGTATGGCTACACCCTC. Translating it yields CASSPLGQGRYGYTL.

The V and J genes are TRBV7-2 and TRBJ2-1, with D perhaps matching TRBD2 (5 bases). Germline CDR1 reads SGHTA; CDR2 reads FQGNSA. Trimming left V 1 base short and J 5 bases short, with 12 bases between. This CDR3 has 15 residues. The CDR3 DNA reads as TGTGCCAGCAGCTTAGGTGTGGGAGTAGACAATGAGCAGTTCTTC. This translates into CASSLGVGVDNEQFF. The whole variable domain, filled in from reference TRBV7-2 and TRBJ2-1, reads GAGVSQSPSNKVTEKGKDVELRCDPISGHTALYWYRQSLGQGLEFLIYFQGNSAPDKSGLPSDRFSAERTGGSVSTLTIQRTQQEDSAVYLCASSLGVGVDNEQFFGPGTRLTVL.

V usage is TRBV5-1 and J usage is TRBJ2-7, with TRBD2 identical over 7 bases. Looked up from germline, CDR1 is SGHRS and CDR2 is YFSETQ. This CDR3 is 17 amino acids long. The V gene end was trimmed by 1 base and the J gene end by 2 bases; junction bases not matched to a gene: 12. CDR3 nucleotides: TGCGCCAGCAGCTTGCTCCCGGGACTACCCCTTCCCTACGAGCAGTACTTC. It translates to CASSLLPGLPLPYEQYF.

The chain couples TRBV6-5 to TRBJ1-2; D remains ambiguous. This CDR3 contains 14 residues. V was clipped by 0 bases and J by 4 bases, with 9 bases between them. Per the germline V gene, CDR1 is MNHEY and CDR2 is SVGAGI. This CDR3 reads CASSYSAATYGYTF. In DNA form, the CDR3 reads TGTGCCAGCAGTTACTCGGCAGCGACCTATGGCTACACCTTC.

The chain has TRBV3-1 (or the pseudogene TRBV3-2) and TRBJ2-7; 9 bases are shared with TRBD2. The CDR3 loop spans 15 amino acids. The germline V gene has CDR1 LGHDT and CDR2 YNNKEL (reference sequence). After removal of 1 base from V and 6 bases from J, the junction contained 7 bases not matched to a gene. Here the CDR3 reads CASSQGVAGASEQYF. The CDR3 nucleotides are TGTGCCAGCAGCCAAGGGGTAGCGGGAGCGAGCGAGCAGTACTTC.

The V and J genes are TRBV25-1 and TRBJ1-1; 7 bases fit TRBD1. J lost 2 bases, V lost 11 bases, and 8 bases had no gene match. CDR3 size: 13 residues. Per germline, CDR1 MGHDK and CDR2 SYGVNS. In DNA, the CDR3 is TGTGCCGCAAGAGGGGGCCTAAACACTGAAGCTTTCTTT. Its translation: CAARGGLNTEAFF.

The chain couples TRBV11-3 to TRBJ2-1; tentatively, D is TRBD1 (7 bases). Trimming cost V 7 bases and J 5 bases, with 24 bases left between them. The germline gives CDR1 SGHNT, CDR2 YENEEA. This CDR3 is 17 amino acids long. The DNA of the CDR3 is TGTGCCAGCACCCCCCCAAGGGGCGGAGGGGGCGACAATGAGCAGTTCTTC. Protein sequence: CASTPPRGGGGDNEQFF.

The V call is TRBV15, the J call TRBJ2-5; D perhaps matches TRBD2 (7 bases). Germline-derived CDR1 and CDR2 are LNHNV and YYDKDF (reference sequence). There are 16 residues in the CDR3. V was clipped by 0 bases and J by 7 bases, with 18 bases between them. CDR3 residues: CATSREGGGSRGTQYF. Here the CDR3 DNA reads TGTGCCACCAGCAGAGAGGGGGGCGGGAGCCGGGGGACCCAGTACTTC.

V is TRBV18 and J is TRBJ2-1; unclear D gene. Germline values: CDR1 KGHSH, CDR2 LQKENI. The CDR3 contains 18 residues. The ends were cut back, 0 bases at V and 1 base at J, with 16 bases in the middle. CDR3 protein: CASSPPISQTRSYNEQFF. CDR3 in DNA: TGTGCCAGCTCACCACCTATCAGCCAGACACGGTCCTACAATGAGCAGTTCTTC.

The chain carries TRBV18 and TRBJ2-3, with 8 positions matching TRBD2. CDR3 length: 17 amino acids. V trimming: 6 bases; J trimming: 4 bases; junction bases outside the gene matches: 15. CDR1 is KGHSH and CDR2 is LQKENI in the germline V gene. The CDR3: CASSSRGSGISADTQYF. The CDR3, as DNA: TGTGCCAGCTCCTCCAGAGGTAGCGGGATCTCGGCAGATACGCAGTATTTT.

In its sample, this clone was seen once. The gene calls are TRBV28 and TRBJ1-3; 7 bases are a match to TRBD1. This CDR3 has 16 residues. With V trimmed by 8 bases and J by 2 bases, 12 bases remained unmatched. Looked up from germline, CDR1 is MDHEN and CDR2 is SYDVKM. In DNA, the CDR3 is TGTGCCAGCGGTACAGGGGTGGTTCGCACTGGAAACACCATATATTTT. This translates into CASGTGVVRTGNTIYF.

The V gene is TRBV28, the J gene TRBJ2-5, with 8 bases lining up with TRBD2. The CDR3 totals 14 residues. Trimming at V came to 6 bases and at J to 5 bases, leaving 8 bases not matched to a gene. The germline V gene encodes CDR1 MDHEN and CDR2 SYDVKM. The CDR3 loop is CASSEPSGWETQYF. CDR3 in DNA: TGTGCCAGCAGCGAGCCTAGCGGGTGGGAGACCCAGTACTTC.

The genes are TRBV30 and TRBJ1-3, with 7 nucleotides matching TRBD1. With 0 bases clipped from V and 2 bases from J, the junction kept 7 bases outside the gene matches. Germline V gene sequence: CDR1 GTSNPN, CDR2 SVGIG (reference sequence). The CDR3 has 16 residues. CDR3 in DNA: TGTGCCTGGAGTGTATTGGCCAGGGGGGCTGGAAACACCATATATTTT. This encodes CAWSVLARGAGNTIYF.

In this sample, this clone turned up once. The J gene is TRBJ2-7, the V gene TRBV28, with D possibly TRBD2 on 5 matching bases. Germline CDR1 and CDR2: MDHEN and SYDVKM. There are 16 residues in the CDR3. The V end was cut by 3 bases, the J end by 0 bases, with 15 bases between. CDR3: CASSFHLAGLSYEQYF. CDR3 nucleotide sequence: TGTGCCAGCAGTTTCCATTTGGCAGGACTCTCCTACGAGCAGTACTTC.

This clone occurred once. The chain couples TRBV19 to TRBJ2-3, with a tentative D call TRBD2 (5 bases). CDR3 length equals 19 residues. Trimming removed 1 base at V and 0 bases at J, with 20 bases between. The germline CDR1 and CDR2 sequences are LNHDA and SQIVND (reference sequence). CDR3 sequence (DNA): TGTGCCAGTAGTATAGGGGGTGGAAGCGGATCGGTTAGCACAGATACGCAGTATTTT. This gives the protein CASSIGGGSGSVSTDTQYF.